The T cell receptor beta chain under discussion was sequenced for a study of Ad26.COV2.S vaccination and SARS-CoV-2 variants. Study background: Each vaccinee took Ad26.COV2.S intramuscularly, once or twice 56 days apart.

This clone was picked up many times. Indicated treatment: 15 to 20 received Ad26.COV2.S at low or high dose, single or two shots; about five received placebo; per-sample allocation not given. It was on day 63 after the first vaccine or placebo injection that samples were taken. This CDR3 has 17 residues. The V and J ends lost 2 bases and 1 base respectively, with 17 bases between them. Germline lookup yields CDR1 WNHNN and CDR2 SYGVQD (reference sequence). Generated by immunoSEQ multiplex PCR, the TCRdb table keeps only in-frame clones and is missing some. The table records about 410,000 clones, about nine tenths of them present only once.

The source is a person between 18 and 65 years old who received the Ad26.COV2.S COVID-19 vaccine or a placebo. The V and J genes are TRBV10-1 and TRBJ1-1, with a weak D call TRBD1 (5 bases). Here the sequenced sample was peripheral blood, taken in a trial of Ad26.COV2.S vaccine versus placebo. As DNA, the CDR3 is TGCGCCAGCAGTGAGCCACCTGTTGCAACAGGGAACACTGAAGCTTTCTTT. Translating it yields CASSEPPVATGNTEAFF.